This T cell receptor beta chain was profiled in a study of blood T cell repertoires in COVID-19. On the study more broadly: Acute and convalescent COVID-19 specimens originated in the United States, Italy and Spain. T cells, B-cell-depleted T cells, or PBMCs supplied cDNA or gDNA.

V dropped 7 bases and J dropped 1 base, with 4 bases sitting between them. The CDR3 covers 11 residues. The V gene's germline CDR1 is MGHDK and CDR2 SYGVNS. The method was immunoSEQ multiplex PCR; TCRdb's version includes in-frame clones alone and lacks a portion of them. This sample carries roughly 260,000 clones, approximately 91% of them seen once, and the ten largest clones take roughly 2.7%. The clonotype comes from a young adult with COVID-19, enrolled during active disease. The chain links TRBV25-1 to TRBJ1-1; D not resolved. What was sequenced was peripheral blood. The CDR3, as DNA: TGTGCCAGCACCCGGAACACTGAAGCTTTCTTT. The encoded protein is CASTRNTEAFF.